This TCR beta chain was identified in a study of blood T cell repertoires in COVID-19. Sequencing was performed with immunoSEQ multiplex PCR; in TCRdb, only in-frame clones are kept and a portion is missing. The sample shows about 59,000 clones, roughly 85% of them seen only once. The CDR3 consists of 19 residues. CDR1 and CDR2 (germline): LGHNA, YNFKEQ. Trimming removed 3 bases from V and 7 bases from J; junction bases left unmatched: 17. The sequenced material came from peripheral blood. The sequence was collected from a man aged 55 to 70 with acute or convalescent COVID-19. V and J are TRBV4-2 and TRBJ1-6; TRBD1 agrees at 8 bases. The CDR3 DNA is TGTGCCAGCAGCCAGACCACCGGGACAGGAAAATTTTTAAATTCACCCCTCCACTTT. This gives the protein CASSQTTGTGKFLNSPLHF.